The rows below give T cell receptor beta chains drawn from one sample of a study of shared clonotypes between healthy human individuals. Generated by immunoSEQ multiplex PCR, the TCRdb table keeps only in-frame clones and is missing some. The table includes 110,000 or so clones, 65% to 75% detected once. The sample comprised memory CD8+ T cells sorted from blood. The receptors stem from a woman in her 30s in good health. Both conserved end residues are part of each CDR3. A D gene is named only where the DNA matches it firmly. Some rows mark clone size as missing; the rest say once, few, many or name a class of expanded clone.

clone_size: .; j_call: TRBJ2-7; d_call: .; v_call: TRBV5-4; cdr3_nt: TGTGCCAGCAGCTACGGTATATACGAGCAGTACTTC; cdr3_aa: CASSYGIYEQYF
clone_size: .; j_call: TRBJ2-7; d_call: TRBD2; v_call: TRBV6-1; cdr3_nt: TGTGCCAGCAGTGAACGAAGTCCGACTAGCGTGCCCTACGAGCAGTACTTC; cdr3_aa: CASSERSPTSVPYEQYF
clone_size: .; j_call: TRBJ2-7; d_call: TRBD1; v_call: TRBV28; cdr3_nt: TGTGCCAGCAGGATGGGACAGGGGAAGAATTTAACCTACGAGCAGTACTTC; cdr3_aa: CASRMGQGKNLTYEQYF
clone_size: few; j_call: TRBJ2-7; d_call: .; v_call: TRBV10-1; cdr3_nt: TGCGCCATCGGGTTCTACGAGCAGTACTTC; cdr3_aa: CAIGFYEQYF
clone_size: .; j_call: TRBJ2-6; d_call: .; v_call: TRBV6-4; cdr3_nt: TGTGCCAGCAGTCCGGGACATTCGTTCTCTGGGGCCAACGTCCTGACTTTC; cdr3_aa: CASSPGHSFSGANVLTF
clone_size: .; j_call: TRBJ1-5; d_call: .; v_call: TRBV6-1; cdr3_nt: TGTGCCAGCAGTGAGTCCAGGGGCAATCAGCCCCAGCATTTT; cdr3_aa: CASSESRGNQPQHF
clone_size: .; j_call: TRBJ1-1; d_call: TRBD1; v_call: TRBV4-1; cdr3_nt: TGCGCCAGCAGCCATTCAGGGGGGGCCGACACTGAAGCTTTCTTT; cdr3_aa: CASSHSGGADTEAFF
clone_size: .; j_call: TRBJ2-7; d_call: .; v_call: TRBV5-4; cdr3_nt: TGTGCCAGCAGCACCGACTACGAGCAGTACTTC; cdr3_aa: CASSTDYEQYF
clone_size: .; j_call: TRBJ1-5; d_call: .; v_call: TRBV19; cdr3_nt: TGTGCCAGTAGTCCCTCAGCTTCCACAAATCACCCCCAGCATTTT; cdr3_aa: CASSPSASTNHPQHF
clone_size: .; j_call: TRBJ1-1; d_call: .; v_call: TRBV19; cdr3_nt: TGTGCCAGTAGTAAGAGGGGCACTGAAGCTTTCTTT; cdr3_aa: CASSKRGTEAFF
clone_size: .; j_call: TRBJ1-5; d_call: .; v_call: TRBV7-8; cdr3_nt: TGTGCCAGCAGCTTATCAGGGGTCTATCAGCCCCAGCATTTT; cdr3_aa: CASSLSGVYQPQHF
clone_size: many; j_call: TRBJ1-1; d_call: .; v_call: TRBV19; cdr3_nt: TGTGCCAGTAGTATTTGGGCCGGGGACACTGAAGCTTTCTTT; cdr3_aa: CASSIWAGDTEAFF
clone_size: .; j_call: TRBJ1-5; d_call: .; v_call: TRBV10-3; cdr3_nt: TGTGCCATCAGTCAGGGTCTCAATCAGCCCCAGCATTTT; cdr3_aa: CAISQGLNQPQHF
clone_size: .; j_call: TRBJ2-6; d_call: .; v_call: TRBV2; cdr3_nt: TGTGCCAGCAGTGAACGGGCTGGGGCCAACGTCCTGACTTTC; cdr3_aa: CASSERAGANVLTF
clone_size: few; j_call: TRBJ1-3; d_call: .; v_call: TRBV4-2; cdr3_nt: TGTGCCAGCAGCCAAGATCCACAGCTGGTCTCTGGAAACACCATATATTTT; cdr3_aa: CASSQDPQLVSGNTIYF
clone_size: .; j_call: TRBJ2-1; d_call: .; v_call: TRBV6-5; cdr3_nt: TGTGCCAGCAGTCGCTCCTGGGGCGGCAATGAGCAGTTCTTC; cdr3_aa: CASSRSWGGNEQFF
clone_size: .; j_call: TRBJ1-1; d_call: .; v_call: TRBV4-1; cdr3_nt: TGCGCCAGCAGCCAAGAGGGCAGGAACACTGAAGCTTTCTTT; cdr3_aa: CASSQEGRNTEAFF
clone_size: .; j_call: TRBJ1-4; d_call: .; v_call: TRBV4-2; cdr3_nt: TGTGCCAGCAGCCAGTCCCTAGGTGAAAAACTGTTTTTT; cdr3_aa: CASSQSLGEKLFF
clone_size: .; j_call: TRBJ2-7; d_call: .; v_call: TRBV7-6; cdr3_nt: TGTGCCAGCAGCAGGAGACGCGTAACCGTATTCGACGAGCAGTACTTC; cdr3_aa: CASSRRRVTVFDEQYF
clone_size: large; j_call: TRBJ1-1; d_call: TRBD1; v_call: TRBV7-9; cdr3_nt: TGTGCCAGCAGCCCAGGACAGGGATGGAACACTGAAGCTTTCTTT; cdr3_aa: CASSPGQGWNTEAFF
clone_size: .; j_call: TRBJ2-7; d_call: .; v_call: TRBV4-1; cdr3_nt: TGCGCCAGCAGCCAAGAGTCGGGGTTCTCCTACGAGCAGTACTTC; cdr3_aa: CASSQESGFSYEQYF
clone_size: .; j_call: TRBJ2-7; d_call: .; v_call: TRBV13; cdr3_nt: TGTGCCAGCAGTATTGGGGCTCAAAAAAACTACGAGCAGTACTTC; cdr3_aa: CASSIGAQKNYEQYF
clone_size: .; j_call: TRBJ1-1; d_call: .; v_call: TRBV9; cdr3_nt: TGTGCCAGCAGCTTTGGGGGGGCGGGCACTGAAGCTTTCTTT; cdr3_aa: CASSFGGAGTEAFF
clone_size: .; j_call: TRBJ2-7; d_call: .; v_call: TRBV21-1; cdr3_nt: TGTGCCAGCAGCAAAGTAGCCCGTTACGAGCAGTACTTC; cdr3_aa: CASSKVARYEQYF
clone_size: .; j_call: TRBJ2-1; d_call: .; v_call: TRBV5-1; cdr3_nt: TGCGCCAGCAGCTTGGACTCACACTCCTACAATGAGCAGTTCTTC; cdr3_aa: CASSLDSHSYNEQFF
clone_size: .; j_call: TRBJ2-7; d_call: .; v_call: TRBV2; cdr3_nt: TGTGCCAGCAGTGACGAGCGCGAGCAGTACTTC; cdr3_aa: CASSDEREQYF
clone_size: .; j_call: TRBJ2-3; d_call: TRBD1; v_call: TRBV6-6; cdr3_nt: TGTGCCAGCAGTTACTCGGGACAGGGGATAGATACGCAGTATTTT; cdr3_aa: CASSYSGQGIDTQYF
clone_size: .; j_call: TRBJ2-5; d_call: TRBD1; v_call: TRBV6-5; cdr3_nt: TGTGCCAGCAGTTCAACAGGGGCGATATATCAAGAGACCCAGTACTTC; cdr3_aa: CASSSTGAIYQETQYF
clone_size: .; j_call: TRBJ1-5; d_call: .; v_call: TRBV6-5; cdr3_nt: TGTGCCAGCAGTTCCATAACACGGGCCGGTCAGCCCCAGCATTTT; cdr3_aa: CASSSITRAGQPQHF
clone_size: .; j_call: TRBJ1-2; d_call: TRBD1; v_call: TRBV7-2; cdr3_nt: TGTGCCAGCAGCTTAGTAGTAGGGACAGGGGATGGCTACACCTTC; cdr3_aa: CASSLVVGTGDGYTF
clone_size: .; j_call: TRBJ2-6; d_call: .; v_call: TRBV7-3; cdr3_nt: TGTGCCAGCAGCTTACAGGGTGCTGGGGCCAACGTCCTGACTTTC; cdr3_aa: CASSLQGAGANVLTF
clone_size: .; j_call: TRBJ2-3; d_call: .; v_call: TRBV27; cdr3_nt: TGTGCCAGCAGTTCAGACTTTTTACACACAGATACGCAGTATTTT; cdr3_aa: CASSSDFLHTDTQYF
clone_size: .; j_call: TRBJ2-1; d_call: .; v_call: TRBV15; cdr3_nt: TGTGCCACCAGCAGAGGAAACCAGGGTGGACACAATGAGCAGTTCTTC; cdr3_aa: CATSRGNQGGHNEQFF
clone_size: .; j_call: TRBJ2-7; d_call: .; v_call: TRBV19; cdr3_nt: TGTGCCAGTAGTCCTGATTGGGGGAGAGGCTACGAGCAGTACTTC; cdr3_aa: CASSPDWGRGYEQYF
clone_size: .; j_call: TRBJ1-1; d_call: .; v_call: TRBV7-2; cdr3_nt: TGTGCCAGCAGCTCTCAGGGAGACACTGAAGCTTTCTTT; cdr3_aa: CASSSQGDTEAFF
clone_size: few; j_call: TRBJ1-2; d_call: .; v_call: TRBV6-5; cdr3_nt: TGTGCCAGCAGTTACTCAAGGGGAGGGGTAGATGGCTACACCTTC; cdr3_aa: CASSYSRGGVDGYTF
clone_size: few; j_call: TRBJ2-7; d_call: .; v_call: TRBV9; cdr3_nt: TGTGCCAGCAGCCCAGAGGGGTACTACTACGAGCAGTACTTC; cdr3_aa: CASSPEGYYYEQYF
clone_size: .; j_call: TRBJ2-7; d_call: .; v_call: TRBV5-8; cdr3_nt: TGTGCCAGCACCCTCAGGGCAGGGATAGCCTACGAGCAGTACTTC; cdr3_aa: CASTLRAGIAYEQYF
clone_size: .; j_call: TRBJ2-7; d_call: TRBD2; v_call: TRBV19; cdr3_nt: TGTGCCGGAGAACTAGCGGGAGGGTACGAGCAGTACTTC; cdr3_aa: CAGELAGGYEQYF
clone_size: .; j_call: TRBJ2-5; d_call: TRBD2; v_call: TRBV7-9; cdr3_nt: TGTGCCAGCAGCTTTCGGCTAGCGGGTGAAGAGACCCAGTACTTC; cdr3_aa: CASSFRLAGEETQYF
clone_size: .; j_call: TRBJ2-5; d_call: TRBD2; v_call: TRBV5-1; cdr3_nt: TGCGCCAGCAGCTTGGGGACTAGCGTTCAAGAGACCCAGTACTTC; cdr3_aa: CASSLGTSVQETQYF
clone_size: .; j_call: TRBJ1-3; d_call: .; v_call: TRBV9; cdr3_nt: TGTGCCAGCAGCGTATATGCGGCGGACACCATATATTTT; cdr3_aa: CASSVYAADTIYF
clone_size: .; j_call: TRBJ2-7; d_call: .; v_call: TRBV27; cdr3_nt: TGTGCCAGCTCCGGACTGGACTCCTACGAGCAGTACTTC; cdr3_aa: CASSGLDSYEQYF
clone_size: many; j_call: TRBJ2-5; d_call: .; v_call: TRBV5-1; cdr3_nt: TGCGCCAGCAGCCCGATCGGAGCGGGTCAAGAGACCCAGTACTTC; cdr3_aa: CASSPIGAGQETQYF
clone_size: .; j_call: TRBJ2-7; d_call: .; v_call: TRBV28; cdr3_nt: TGTGCCAGCAGTACAGACAACCTAGCGCCTTACGAGCAGTACTTC; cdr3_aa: CASSTDNLAPYEQYF
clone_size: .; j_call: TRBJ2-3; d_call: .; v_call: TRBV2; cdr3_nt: TGTGCCAGCAGTTGGATAAATCCGGATACGCAGTATTTT; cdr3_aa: CASSWINPDTQYF
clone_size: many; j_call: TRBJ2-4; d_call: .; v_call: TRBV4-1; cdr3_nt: TGCGCCAGCAGCCAAACGATCCGAAACATTCAGTACTTC; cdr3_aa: CASSQTIRNIQYF
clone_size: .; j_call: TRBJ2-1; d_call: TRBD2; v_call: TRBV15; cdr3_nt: TGTGCCACCAGCAGAGTTGCCCTAGCGGCCTACAATGAGCAGTTCTTC; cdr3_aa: CATSRVALAAYNEQFF
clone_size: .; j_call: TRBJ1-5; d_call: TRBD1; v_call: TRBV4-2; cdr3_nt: TGTGCCAGCAGCGCCTCGACAGGGGTCGGGGATCAGCCCCAGCATTTT; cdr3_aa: CASSASTGVGDQPQHF
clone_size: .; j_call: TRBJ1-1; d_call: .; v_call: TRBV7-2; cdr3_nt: TGTGCCAGCAGCCACGACAGGAACACTGAAGCTTTCTTT; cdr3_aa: CASSHDRNTEAFF
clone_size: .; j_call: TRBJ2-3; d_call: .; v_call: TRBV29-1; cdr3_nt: TGCAGCGTTGATTTGTCCAGCACAGATACGCAGTATTTT; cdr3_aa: CSVDLSSTDTQYF